This TCR beta chain was obtained from a study of identical twins. Template switching introduced a universal primer site, and the cDNA bore unique molecular identifiers. A single record per CDR3 protein comes from TCRdb applying MiXCR to the 5' RACE reads. The repertoire holds a few hundred thousand distinct CDR3 sequences, with around a tenth as singletons. The CDR3 runs 13 residues. V was pared by 6 bases and J by 4 bases, with 6 bases of the junction left unmatched. Germline V gene sequence: CDR1 SQVTM, CDR2 ANQGSEA. This clonotype was observed at least ten times. The same sample was also used in a study of yellow fever vaccine responses in identical twins.

This TCR derives from a woman aged 18-29 years in good health. The chain carries TRBV29-1 and TRBJ2-3, with TRBD2 matching 8 bases. The sequenced material came from PBMCs. CDR3 loop: CSVPGGAADTQYF. The DNA for the CDR3 is TGCAGCGTACCGGGGGGGGCTGCAGATACGCAGTATTTT.